The entry that follows covers one T cell receptor beta chain sequence. Relative to the germline gene, one junction end is altered; a read error may explain this. Hyperthyroidism patients were newly diagnosed, under 2 months' duration, aged 18 to 65. This sample is part of a study of Graves' ophthalmopathy and Graves' hyperthyroidism. The CDR3 consists of 15 residues. Germline V gene lookup returns CDR1 KGHDR and CDR2 SFDVKD. From RNA, the CDR3 regions of TCR beta chains were amplified and sequenced. HTBI-primed first-round RT-PCR preceded second-round multiplex PCR. One entry per CDR3 protein, called by TCRdb with MiXCR from the multiplex PCR reads. The sample shows about 1.2 million distinct CDR3 sequences, about 36% of them seen only once.

The TCR originated in an adult man with Graves' hyperthyroidism. This chain uses TRBV24-1 with TRBJ2-2, with TRBD2 as a possible D gene (6 bases). The sample consisted of peripheral blood or thyroid tissue (not recorded which). The CDR3 loop reads CATSDSRPSFGGLFF. The DNA of the CDR3 is TGTGCCACCAGTGACTCTAGACCTAGCTTCGGGGGGCTGTTTTTT.